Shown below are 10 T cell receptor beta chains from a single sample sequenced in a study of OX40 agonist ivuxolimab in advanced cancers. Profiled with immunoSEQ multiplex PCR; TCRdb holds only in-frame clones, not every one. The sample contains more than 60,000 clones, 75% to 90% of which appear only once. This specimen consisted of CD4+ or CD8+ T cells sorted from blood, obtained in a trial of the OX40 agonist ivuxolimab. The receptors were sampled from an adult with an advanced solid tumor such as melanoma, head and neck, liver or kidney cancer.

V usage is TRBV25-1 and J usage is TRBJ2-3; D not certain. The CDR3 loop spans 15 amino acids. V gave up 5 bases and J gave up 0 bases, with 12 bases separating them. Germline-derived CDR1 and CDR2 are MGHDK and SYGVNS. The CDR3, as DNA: TGTGCCAGCAGTCCCGTCTTACCTAGCACAGATACGCAGTATTTT. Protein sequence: CASSPVLPSTDTQYF.

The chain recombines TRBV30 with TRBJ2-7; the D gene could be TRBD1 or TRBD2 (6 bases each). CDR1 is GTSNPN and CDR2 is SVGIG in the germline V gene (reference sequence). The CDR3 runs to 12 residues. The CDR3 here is CAGGSGSYEQYF. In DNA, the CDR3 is TGTGCGGGGGGCAGCGGTTCCTACGAGCAGTACTTC.

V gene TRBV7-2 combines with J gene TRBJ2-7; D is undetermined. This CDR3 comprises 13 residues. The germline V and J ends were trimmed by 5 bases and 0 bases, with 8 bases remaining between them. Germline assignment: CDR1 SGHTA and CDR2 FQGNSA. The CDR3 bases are TGTGCCAGCAGCCCCAACTACTCCTACGAGCAGTACTTC. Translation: CASSPNYSYEQYF.

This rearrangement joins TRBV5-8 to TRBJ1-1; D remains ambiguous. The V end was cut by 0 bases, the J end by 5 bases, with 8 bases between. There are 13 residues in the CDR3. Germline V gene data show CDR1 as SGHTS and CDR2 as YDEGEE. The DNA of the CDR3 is TGTGCCAGCAGCTTGGCCCGACGGACTGAAGCTTTCTTT. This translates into CASSLARRTEAFF.

The CDR3 loop reads CASNSLKTQYF. CDR3 sequence (DNA): TGTGCCAGCAATAGCCTCAAGACCCAGTACTTC. This chain uses TRBV2 with TRBJ2-5; no firm D call. The CDR3 has 11 amino acids. Trimming left V 7 bases short and J 6 bases short, with 9 bases between. Germline V gene sequence: CDR1 SNHLY, CDR2 FYNNEI.

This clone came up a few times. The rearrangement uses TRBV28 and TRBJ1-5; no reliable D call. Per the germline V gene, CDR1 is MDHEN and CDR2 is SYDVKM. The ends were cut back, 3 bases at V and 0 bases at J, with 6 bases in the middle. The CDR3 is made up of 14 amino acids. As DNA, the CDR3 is TGTGCCAGCAGTTTGGGAAGTAGCAATCAGCCCCAGCATTTT. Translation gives CASSLGSSNQPQHF.

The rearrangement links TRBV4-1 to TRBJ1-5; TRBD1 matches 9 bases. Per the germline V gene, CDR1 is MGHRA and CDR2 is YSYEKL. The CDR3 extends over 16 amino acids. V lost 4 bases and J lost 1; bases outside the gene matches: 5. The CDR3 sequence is CASSRGQGLSNQPQHF. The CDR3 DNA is TGCGCCAGCAGCCGGGGACAGGGATTAAGCAATCAGCCCCAGCATTTT.

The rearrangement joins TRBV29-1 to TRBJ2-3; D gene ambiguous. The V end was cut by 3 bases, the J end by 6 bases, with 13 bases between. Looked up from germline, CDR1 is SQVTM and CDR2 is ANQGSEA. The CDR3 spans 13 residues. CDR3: CSVEGLAPDTQYF. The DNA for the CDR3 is TGCAGCGTTGAGGGTCTTGCTCCGGATACGCAGTATTTT.

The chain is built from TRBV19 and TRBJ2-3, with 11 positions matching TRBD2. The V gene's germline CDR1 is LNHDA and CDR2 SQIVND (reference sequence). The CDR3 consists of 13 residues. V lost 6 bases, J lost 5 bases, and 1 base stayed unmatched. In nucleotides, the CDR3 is TGTGCCAGTAGCGGGACTAGCGGAGATACGCAGTATTTT. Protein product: CASSGTSGDTQYF.

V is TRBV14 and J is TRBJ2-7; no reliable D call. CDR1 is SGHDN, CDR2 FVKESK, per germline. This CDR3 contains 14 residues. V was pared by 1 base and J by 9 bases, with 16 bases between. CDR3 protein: CASSQVNLDSGQYF. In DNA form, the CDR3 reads TGTGCCAGCAGCCAAGTTAACCTAGATTCTGGGCAGTACTTC.